The rows below give T cell receptor beta chains drawn from one sample of a study of blood T cell repertoires in COVID-19. Using immunoSEQ multiplex PCR, the repertoire was profiled, and TCRdb retains in-frame clones only, with some absent. The data show around 99,000 clones, with approximately 87% seen just once and roughly 18% held by the top ten. The sequencing sample was made of peripheral blood. The receptors were sampled from a woman aged 55-69 years with acute or convalescent COVID-19. CDR3s include the opening cysteine and the closing phenylalanine or tryptophan. Fields, in order: clone size, J gene, V gene, D gene, CDR3 DNA, CDR3 protein. The D gene is left open where the match is weak. Part of the rows lack a size; the others show once, few, many or a class for expanded clones.

clone size: NA
J gene: TRBJ1-5
V gene: TRBV6-4
D gene: NA
CDR3 DNA: TGTGCCAGCAGTAGACAGTTCAGCAATCAGCCCCAGCATTTT
CDR3 protein: CASSRQFSNQPQHF

clone size: NA
J gene: TRBJ1-6
V gene: TRBV7-2
D gene: NA
CDR3 DNA: TGTGCCAGCAGCTTAGATACGGGACCCCTCCACTTT
CDR3 protein: CASSLDTGPLHF

clone size: NA
J gene: TRBJ2-2
V gene: TRBV7-3
D gene: NA
CDR3 DNA: TGTGCCAGCAGCCAAAACGGGGGTGTCGCCGGGGAGCTGTTTTTT
CDR3 protein: CASSQNGGVAGELFF

clone size: NA
J gene: TRBJ1-1
V gene: TRBV6-1
D gene: TRBD1
CDR3 DNA: TGTGCCAGCAGTGAGACAGGGCTCGACACTGGAGCTTTCTTT
CDR3 protein: CASSETGLDTGAFF

clone size: NA
J gene: TRBJ2-7
V gene: TRBV28
D gene: TRBD2
CDR3 DNA: TGTGCCAGCAATCGGGGACTAGCGGGAGAGAGATCCTACGAGCAGTACTTC
CDR3 protein: CASNRGLAGERSYEQYF

clone size: NA
J gene: TRBJ1-1
V gene: TRBV28
D gene: NA
CDR3 DNA: TGTGCCACCGTTGGGGGGGCCGTGAACACTGAAGCTTTCTTT
CDR3 protein: CATVGGAVNTEAFF

clone size: NA
J gene: TRBJ2-1
V gene: TRBV3-1/TRBV3-2
D gene: NA
CDR3 DNA: TGTGCCAGCAGCGGACAGATGGGCTCCAATGAGCAGTTCTTC
CDR3 protein: CASSGQMGSNEQFF

clone size: NA
J gene: TRBJ1-2
V gene: TRBV19
D gene: TRBD1
CDR3 DNA: TGTGCCAGTAGGTCACCGGGACAGGGGGATGGCTACACCTTC
CDR3 protein: CASRSPGQGDGYTF

clone size: NA
J gene: TRBJ2-7
V gene: TRBV18
D gene: NA
CDR3 DNA: TGTGCCAGCTCACCTGGACACATCTACGAGCAGTACTTC
CDR3 protein: CASSPGHIYEQYF

clone size: NA
J gene: TRBJ2-7
V gene: TRBV15
D gene: NA
CDR3 DNA: TGTGCCACCAGCAGAGCTGGGGCAGCCGAGCAGTACTTC
CDR3 protein: CATSRAGAAEQYF

clone size: NA
J gene: TRBJ2-5
V gene: TRBV4-2
D gene: NA
CDR3 DNA: TGTGCCAGCAGCCAAGACAGCCAAGAGACCCAGTACTTC
CDR3 protein: CASSQDSQETQYF

clone size: once
J gene: TRBJ1-2
V gene: TRBV20-1
D gene: TRBD1
CDR3 DNA: TGCAGTGCTATGACAGGGGTTGGCTACACCTTC
CDR3 protein: CSAMTGVGYTF

clone size: NA
J gene: TRBJ2-2
V gene: TRBV4-1
D gene: TRBD2
CDR3 DNA: TGCGCCAGCAGCGAGATCCTAGCGGGAGCCGGGGAGCTGTTTTTT
CDR3 protein: CASSEILAGAGELFF

clone size: NA
J gene: TRBJ2-7
V gene: TRBV2
D gene: TRBD2
CDR3 DNA: TGTGCCAGCAGTGATGCCGGGAGGAACGAGCAGTACTTC
CDR3 protein: CASSDAGRNEQYF

clone size: NA
J gene: TRBJ2-1
V gene: TRBV27
D gene: NA
CDR3 DNA: TGTGCCAGCAGTTCCCCCCGTCTAGCAGTGAATGAGCAGTTCTTC
CDR3 protein: CASSSPRLAVNEQFF

clone size: NA
J gene: TRBJ1-1
V gene: TRBV10-3
D gene: TRBD1
CDR3 DNA: TGTGCCATCAGCGGGACAGGGGGCGGCACTGAAGCTTTCTTT
CDR3 protein: CAISGTGGGTEAFF

clone size: NA
J gene: TRBJ2-7
V gene: TRBV19
D gene: TRBD1
CDR3 DNA: TGTGCCAGTCGTCCCGGGACAGGGAACGAGCAGTACTTC
CDR3 protein: CASRPGTGNEQYF

clone size: NA
J gene: TRBJ1-3
V gene: TRBV4-1
D gene: TRBD1
CDR3 DNA: TGCGCCAGCAGCCACGACACCTGGACAGGGCGGGGTGGAAACACCATATATTTT
CDR3 protein: CASSHDTWTGRGGNTIYF

clone size: NA
J gene: TRBJ2-6
V gene: TRBV4-3
D gene: TRBD1
CDR3 DNA: TGCGCCAGCAGCTTCCTCCGGGACAGTAACTCTGGGGCCAACGTCCTGACTTTC
CDR3 protein: CASSFLRDSNSGANVLTF

clone size: NA
J gene: TRBJ2-1
V gene: TRBV7-2
D gene: NA
CDR3 DNA: TGTGCCAGCAGCTTAGTCGGGGCTGGGACATTTGACAATGAGCAGTTCTTC
CDR3 protein: CASSLVGAGTFDNEQFF

clone size: NA
J gene: TRBJ2-7
V gene: TRBV3-1/TRBV3-2
D gene: TRBD1
CDR3 DNA: TGTGCCAGCAGCCCCAGGGGGACCGGCAGGGAGCAGTACTTC
CDR3 protein: CASSPRGTGREQYF

clone size: NA
J gene: TRBJ1-2
V gene: TRBV28
D gene: TRBD1
CDR3 DNA: TGTGCCAGCATCGCGGGACAGGGTCGAGACTATGGCTACACCTTC
CDR3 protein: CASIAGQGRDYGYTF

clone size: NA
J gene: TRBJ2-3
V gene: TRBV28
D gene: TRBD2
CDR3 DNA: TGTGCCAGCAGTGCGGGGACTAGCGGGAGCACAGATACGCAGTATTTT
CDR3 protein: CASSAGTSGSTDTQYF

clone size: NA
J gene: TRBJ1-1
V gene: TRBV29-1
D gene: NA
CDR3 DNA: TGCAGCGTAGGCCGGGGTTTGACTGAAGCTTTCTTT
CDR3 protein: CSVGRGLTEAFF

clone size: NA
J gene: TRBJ2-3
V gene: TRBV28
D gene: TRBD2
CDR3 DNA: TGTGCCAGCAGTGGGGGGACTAGCGGGGCCACAGATACGCAGTATTTT
CDR3 protein: CASSGGTSGATDTQYF

clone size: NA
J gene: TRBJ1-2
V gene: TRBV5-8
D gene: NA
CDR3 DNA: TGTGCCAGCAGCTTGTACGGGGGGAACGGGTTAAACTATGGCTACACCTTC
CDR3 protein: CASSLYGGNGLNYGYTF

clone size: NA
J gene: TRBJ2-1
V gene: TRBV6-4
D gene: NA
CDR3 DNA: TGTGCCAGCAGCCTCGGACTGGCTATCCCTGATGAGCAGTTCTTC
CDR3 protein: CASSLGLAIPDEQFF

clone size: NA
J gene: TRBJ2-2
V gene: TRBV24-1
D gene: NA
CDR3 DNA: TGTGCCACCAGTGATCCTTTAGTAGAGGTACCGAACACCGGGGAGCTGTTTTTT
CDR3 protein: CATSDPLVEVPNTGELFF

clone size: NA
J gene: TRBJ1-6
V gene: TRBV27
D gene: NA
CDR3 DNA: TGTGCCAGCAGTCTCACCGGGACTAGCTCCTATAATTCACCCCTCCACTTT
CDR3 protein: CASSLTGTSSYNSPLHF

clone size: NA
J gene: TRBJ1-3
V gene: TRBV11-1
D gene: NA
CDR3 DNA: TGTGCCAGCAGGAGCTCTGGAAACACCATATATTTT
CDR3 protein: CASRSSGNTIYF

clone size: NA
J gene: TRBJ1-3
V gene: TRBV2
D gene: NA
CDR3 DNA: TGTGCCAGCGTGGGACTTGGAAACACCATATATTTT
CDR3 protein: CASVGLGNTIYF